This TCR beta chain was recorded in a study of CD8 T cells in Susac syndrome. The authors reverse transcribed roughly 0.5 to 1 ug RNA with random hexamers. TCRdb independently ran MiXCR on the immunoSEQ multiplex PCR reads; one entry per CDR3 protein. This sample yields 180,000 or so distinct CDR3 sequences, of which roughly 95% are seen a single time; under 0.095% belongs to the top ten. The receptor was isolated from a human donor with multiple sclerosis. The material sequenced was CD4+ T cells from PBMCs.

The CDR3 loop reads CASSKSRDTQYF. CDR3 sequence (DNA): TGTGCCAGCAGCAAATCTAGAGATACGCAGTATTTT. The V and J genes are TRBV4-2 and TRBJ2-3; no clear D gene. The length of the CDR3 is 12 residues. V was clipped by 5 bases and J by 5 bases, with 8 bases between them. Germline V gives CDR1 LGHNA, CDR2 YNFKEQ.